One sample yielded the 16 T cell receptor beta chains listed below, sequenced in a study of T cells expressing NK-cell markers. With the 5' RACE reads reprocessed, TCRdb shows one record per CDR3 protein and no DNA. This sample's table reports a few hundred thousand distinct CDR3 sequences. Input material: blood T cells: a sorted CD56 or NKG2C T cell subset, CD4+ or CD8+ T cells, or bulk PBMC T cells (not recorded which). Source of these receptors: a man aged 18 to 30 in good health.

V gene TRBV12-3 or TRBV12-4 combines with J gene TRBJ1-2. The CDR3 is 14 residues long. The CDR3 region is CASSLSFNAGSDTF.

V usage is TRBV7-2 and J usage is TRBJ2-2. The germline CDR1 and CDR2 sequences are SGHTA and FQGNSA. The CDR3 is 16 residues long. The CDR3 is CASSLSRQMNTGELFF.

The chain couples TRBV20-1 to TRBJ2-4. The CDR3 is 13 amino acids. The V gene's germline CDR1 is DFQATT and CDR2 SNEGSKA (reference sequence). The CDR3 protein is CSAYTLAKNIQYF.

The chain is built from TRBV24-1 and TRBJ2-3; TCRdb proposes TRBD1, but this gene call is untestable without DNA. This CDR3 contains 14 residues. Germline V gives CDR1 KGHDR, CDR2 SFDVKD. The CDR3 loop is CATSGAGIEDTQYF.

CDR3 loop: CASSIRDFGETQYF. The chain employs TRBV12-3 or TRBV12-4 and TRBJ2-5; checking the TCRdb D call of TRBD2 is not possible without DNA. The CDR3 covers 14 residues.

This chain uses TRBV12-3 or TRBV12-4 with TRBJ2-7; as DNA is missing, the TRBD1 call by TCRdb cannot be tested. This CDR3 comprises 14 residues. CDR3 in amino acids: CASSSNRGRDEQYF.

The gene calls are TRBV28 and TRBJ1-3. There are 15 residues in the CDR3. Per the germline V gene, CDR1 is MDHEN and CDR2 is SYDVKM. This chain's CDR3 is CASSPSDLSGNTIYF.

J is TRBJ1-1 and V is TRBV6-1; TCRdb's D call, TRBD1, is unchecked because there is no DNA. Germline CDR1 and CDR2: MNHNS and SASEGT. This CDR3 comprises 14 residues. The CDR3 region is CATVPRGPNTEAFF.

The chain carries TRBV4-3 and TRBJ1-5. This CDR3 is 15 amino acids long. CDR1 and CDR2 from the germline V gene are LGHNA and YSLEER. CDR3 protein: CASSQDGHSNQPQHF.

The chain is built from TRBV7-2 and TRBJ2-7. Germline values: CDR1 SGHTA, CDR2 FQGNSA. This CDR3 is built from 15 residues. The CDR3 protein is CASSLAGESSYEQYF.

This chain connects TRBV5-1 to TRBJ2-2. The CDR3 length is 15 residues. CDR1 is SGHRS and CDR2 is YFSETQ in the germline V gene. The CDR3 spells CASSLTGPHTGELFF.

The rearrangement links TRBV7-2 to TRBJ2-1. Germline CDR1 reads SGHTA; CDR2 reads FQGNSA. There are 13 residues in the CDR3. The CDR3 protein is CASSLYGVDEQFF.

The chain couples TRBV3-1 to TRBJ2-4. Looked up from germline, CDR1 is LGHDT and CDR2 is YNNKEL (reference sequence). The length of the CDR3 is 17 residues. Here the CDR3 reads CASSQDIFWGAKNIQYF.

This chain links TRBV19 with TRBJ2-1. Germline V gene sequence: CDR1 LNHDA, CDR2 SQIVND (reference sequence). The CDR3 contains 15 residues. This chain's CDR3 is CASSIERQRYNEQFF.

The chain carries TRBV12-3 or TRBV12-4 and TRBJ1-6; there is no DNA to check the TCRdb D call of TRBD1. The CDR3 is 18 residues long. The CDR3 loop is CASSFHSLRTGVVSPLHF.

J is TRBJ1-5 and V is TRBV19. CDR3 length: 14 residues. Germline CDR1 and CDR2: LNHDA and SQIVND (reference sequence). The CDR3: CASSIAGRNQPQHF.